A single sample is the source of the 22 T cell receptor beta chains below, sequenced in a study of blood T cell repertoires in COVID-19. The method was immunoSEQ multiplex PCR; TCRdb's version includes in-frame clones alone and lacks a portion of them. The repertoire holds over 250,000 clones, with 80% to 90% as singletons. Sequencing was carried out using PBMCs or T cells enriched from blood (not recorded which). The receptors derive from a woman in her late teens or twenties who had recovered from COVID-19.

The count of this clone is one. The gene calls are TRBV5-1 and TRBJ2-2; D not resolved. The CDR3 totals 15 residues. Trimming cost V 0 bases and J 0 bases, with 6 bases left between them. Germline V lookup: CDR1 SGHRS, CDR2 YFSETQ. CDR3 loop: CASSLATANTGELFF. In nucleotides, the CDR3 is TGCGCCAGCAGCTTGGCCACAGCGAACACCGGGGAGCTGTTTTTT.

The rearrangement uses TRBV5-5 and TRBJ2-7; 7 nucleotides match TRBD1. Trimming took 6 bases from V and 3 from J; bases not matched to a gene: 12. Germline V gene lookup returns CDR1 SGHKS and CDR2 YYEKEE (reference sequence). CDR3 length equals 15 residues. The CDR3 DNA is TGTGCCAGCACCGTATCCGGGACAGCAAGCTACGAGCAGTACTTC. Translating gives CASTVSGTASYEQYF.

This chain uses TRBV2 with TRBJ2-6; D possibly corresponds to TRBD1 (5 bases). The CDR3 runs 14 residues. Germline CDR1 SNHLY, CDR2 FYNNEI. Trimming removed 8 bases at V and 2 bases at J, with 10 bases between. CDR3 sequence: CASVAGPGANVLTF. The CDR3 coding sequence is TGTGCCAGCGTAGCAGGGCCTGGGGCCAACGTCCTGACTTTC.

The V and J genes are TRBV5-6 and TRBJ1-1, with D tentatively TRBD1 (6 bases). The germline V and J ends were trimmed by 2 bases and 9 bases, with 14 bases remaining between them. The CDR3 covers 13 residues. Germline-derived CDR1 and CDR2 are SGHDT and YYEEEE. CDR3 amino acids: CASSFRTASKAFF. In DNA form, the CDR3 reads TGTGCCAGCAGCTTTAGGACAGCTTCCAAAGCTTTCTTT.

The chain links TRBV27 to TRBJ2-7; 7 bases agree with TRBD2. The germline V gene has CDR1 MNHEY and CDR2 SMNVEV (reference sequence). With V trimmed by 2 bases and J by 1 base, 5 bases remained unmatched. The CDR3 sequence is 15 residues long. CDR3 sequence reads: CASSLRGGKSYEQYF. CDR3 coding DNA: TGTGCCAGCAGTTTACGCGGGGGTAAGTCCTACGAGCAGTACTTC.

This chain's CDR3 is CASSLAAQGRESSGNTIYF. For the CDR3, the DNA is TGCGCCAGCAGCTTGGCCGCGCAGGGGAGAGAGAGCTCTGGAAACACCATATATTTT. The V and J genes are TRBV5-1 and TRBJ1-3, with D possibly matching TRBD1 (6 bases). Trimming pared 0 bases from V and 0 bases from J, leaving 19 bases between. The length of the CDR3 is 19 residues. Germline V CDR1 and CDR2: SGHRS, YFSETQ. The full variable domain, rest sourced from reference TRBV5-1 and TRBJ1-3, is KAGVTQTPRYLIKTRGQQVTLSCSPISGHRSVSWYQQTPGQGLQFLFEYFSETQRNKGNFPGRFSGRQFSNSRSEMNVSTLELGDSALYLCASSLAAQGRESSGNTIYFGEGSWLTVV.

The table lists this clone with a few counts. J is TRBJ2-3 and V is TRBV5-4, with 7 bases lining up with TRBD1. The CDR3 contains 15 residues. Trimming took 0 bases from V and 2 from J; bases not matched to a gene: 3. The germline V gene encodes CDR1 SGHNT and CDR2 YYREEE (reference sequence). The CDR3 DNA follows: TGTGCCAGCAGCTTGGATCAGGGGGTCACAGATACGCAGTATTTT. Translation gives CASSLDQGVTDTQYF.

The J gene is TRBJ1-1, the V gene TRBV12-3 or TRBV12-4; no definite D call. The CDR3 extends over 13 amino acids. Trimming cost V 3 bases and J 5 bases, with 10 bases left between them. Here the CDR3 reads CASSLRETTEAFF. The CDR3 region has the DNA TGTGCCAGCAGTTTGAGGGAAACGACTGAAGCTTTCTTT.

A word on this clone: The same CDR3 arises from other DNA sequences in this sample as well. This chain joins TRBV19 and TRBJ1-2; the match to TRBD1 covers 9 bases. CDR1 is LNHDA and CDR2 is SQIVND in the germline V gene (reference sequence). This CDR3 region has 15 residues. The ends lost 6 bases at V and 2 bases at J; junction bases unmatched: 7. DNA for the CDR3: TGTGCCAGTAGAGAAACAGGGGGCCGAAACTATGGCTACACCTTC. This sequence encodes CASRETGGRNYGYTF.

This chain connects TRBV9 to TRBJ2-1; 7 bases line up with TRBD2. The V gene end was trimmed by 4 bases and the J gene end by 4 bases; junction bases not matched to a gene: 8. The CDR3 has 15 residues. Germline lookup yields CDR1 SGDLS and CDR2 YYNGEE. The CDR3 DNA reads TGTGCCAGCAGCCCCCGGCTAGCGGAGTACAATGAGCAGTTCTTC. It is translated as CASSPRLAEYNEQFF.

This chain connects TRBV24-1 to TRBJ2-7; D is perhaps TRBD1 (6 bases). The ends were cut back, 3 bases at V and 7 bases at J, with 12 bases in the middle. Per germline, CDR1 KGHDR and CDR2 SFDVKD. The CDR3 has 13 residues. The CDR3 loop is CATSDDRFGEQYF. CDR3 coding DNA: TGTGCCACCAGTGATGACAGGTTCGGGGAGCAGTACTTC.

This sequence joins TRBV2 and TRBJ2-7; no clear D. Germline V gene lookup returns CDR1 SNHLY and CDR2 FYNNEI. Trimming cost V 6 bases and J 7 bases, with 7 bases left between them. The CDR3 is 10 amino acids. In nucleotides, the CDR3 is TGTGCCAGCAGAGCGCAAGAGCAGTACTTC. It translates to CASRAQEQYF.

CDR3 sequence reads: CASSSWTDDYGYTF. The CDR3 DNA reads TGTGCCAGTAGTTCTTGGACAGACGACTATGGCTACACCTTC. This chain links TRBV19 with TRBJ1-2; maybe TRBD1 (6 bases). Trimming cost V 5 bases and J 3 bases, with 13 bases left between them. CDR1 is LNHDA, CDR2 SQIVND, per germline (reference sequence). CDR3 length: 14 amino acids.

V gene TRBV27 combines with J gene TRBJ1-5; 8 bases match TRBD1. Germline V gene data show CDR1 as MNHEY and CDR2 as SMNVEV (reference sequence). The CDR3 covers 16 residues. V shed 5 bases, J shed 2 bases, and the junction held 8 bases outside the gene matches. The CDR3 nucleotides are TGTGCCAGCAGTCCAGGACAGGGAGGGGGCAATCAGCCCCAGCATTTT. Amino acid sequence: CASSPGQGGGNQPQHF.

The chain employs TRBV3-1 (or the pseudogene TRBV3-2) and TRBJ2-3, with D maybe TRBD1 (5 bases). Trimming cost V 3 bases and J 5 bases, with 18 bases left between them. The CDR3 has 16 residues. The germline V gene encodes CDR1 LGHDT and CDR2 YNNKEL (reference sequence). Here the CDR3 DNA reads TGTGCCAGCAGCCACCAGGGAAGGGTTCCCGGAGATACGCAGTATTTT. This codes for CASSHQGRVPGDTQYF.

The chain is built from TRBV2 and TRBJ1-1, with 9 bases aligning to TRBD1. After removal of 6 bases from V and 1 base from J, the junction contained 12 bases not matched to a gene. There are 17 residues in the CDR3. Germline V CDR1 and CDR2: SNHLY, FYNNEI. For the CDR3, the DNA is TGTGCCAGCAGGAGGACAGGGGACCTTGGATGGAACACTGAAGCTTTCTTT. Its protein product is CASRRTGDLGWNTEAFF.

This clone has just one count. The chain links TRBV6-1 to TRBJ1-5; D not certain. Germline assignment: CDR1 MNHNS and CDR2 SASEGT. V was cut by 3 bases and J by 0 bases, with 12 bases left in between. The CDR3 extends over 16 amino acids. The CDR3 DNA sequence: TGTGCCAGCAGTGAGCGCCTACAGTATAGCAATCAGCCCCAGCATTTT. This encodes CASSERLQYSNQPQHF.

V is TRBV7-6 and J is TRBJ1-1; possibly TRBD1 for D (5 bases). With 6 bases removed from V and 2 bases from J, the gap between germline ends came to 10 bases. This CDR3 spans 13 amino acids. The germline V gene has CDR1 SGHVS and CDR2 FNYEAQ. In DNA form, the CDR3 reads TGTGCCAGCAGTCAGGGTCGAAACACTGAAGCTTTCTTT. Translation gives CASSQGRNTEAFF.

The rearrangement links TRBV3-1 (or the pseudogene TRBV3-2) to TRBJ2-7; 8 positions match TRBD2. In germline, CDR1 is LGHDT, CDR2 YNNKEL (reference sequence). This CDR3 region has 15 residues. The trim removed 3 bases at V and 3 bases at J, leaving 7 bases unmatched. The CDR3 nucleotides are TGTGCCAGCAGCCAGAGCCCGGGGGGGAGCTACGAGCAGTACTTC. Amino acid sequence: CASSQSPGGSYEQYF.

The genes are TRBV10-1 and TRBJ2-1; 8 nucleotides align to TRBD2. The trim removed 4 bases at V and 5 bases at J, leaving 1 base unmatched. The germline V gene encodes CDR1 WNHNN and CDR2 SYGVQD (reference sequence). The CDR3 loop spans 13 amino acids. The CDR3 region has the DNA TGCGCCAGCAGTGCGGGGGGGAACAATGAGCAGTTCTTC. This codes for CASSAGGNNEQFF.

The V call is TRBV19, the J call TRBJ1-2; the match to TRBD1 covers 9 bases. CDR1 is LNHDA and CDR2 is SQIVND in the germline V gene (reference sequence). This CDR3 contains 19 residues. The V gene end was trimmed by 1 base and the J gene end by 5 bases; junction bases not matched to a gene: 17. CDR3 coding DNA: TGTGCCAGTAGTATAGGGCCGGACAGGGGACGGGTGCGAATTTATGGCTACACCTTC. It yields the protein CASSIGPDRGRVRIYGYTF.

The chain couples TRBV28 to TRBJ1-4; 7 bases agree with TRBD1. CDR1 is MDHEN, CDR2 SYDVKM, per germline. Losses at the gene ends were 2 bases for V and 7 bases for J; bases not matched to a gene: 4. There are 14 residues in the CDR3. The CDR3 reads CASSLGSGGEKLFF. The CDR3 DNA reads as TGTGCCAGCAGTTTAGGGTCAGGGGGTGAAAAACTGTTTTTT.